These T cell receptor beta chains were read from a single sample in a study of blood T cells in healthy people across ages. Via MiXCR, TCRdb re-called the 5' RACE reads, giving one row per CDR3 protein. The sample contains around 1,500,000 distinct CDR3 sequences, 42% of which appear only once. Sequenced sample: blood. These receptor sequences come from a woman under 30 in good health. Each CDR3 is given with its conserved first and last residue. Fields, in order: clone size, J gene, V gene, D gene, CDR3 protein, CDR3 DNA. A D gene is named only where the DNA matches it firmly. Size values are once, few and many counts, or a class for expanded clones, and some rows have none.

size: .; J: TRBJ2-5; V: TRBV20-1; D: TRBD2; CDR3: CSAIGRGIQETQYF; DNA: TGCAGTGCTATAGGGCGGGGGATCCAAGAGACCCAGTACTTC
size: .; J: TRBJ2-7; V: TRBV18; D: TRBD1; CDR3: CASSPDQDRAAYEQYF; DNA: TGTGCCAGCTCACCGGATCAGGACAGGGCGGCCTACGAGCAGTACTTC
size: .; J: TRBJ2-7; V: TRBV15; D: TRBD2; CDR3: CATSRATTTSGGYEQYF; DNA: TGTGCCACCAGCAGAGCCACTACGACTAGCGGGGGCTACGAGCAGTACTTC
size: .; J: TRBJ1-6; V: TRBV9; D: .; CDR3: CASSVGFSYNSPLHF; DNA: TGTGCCAGCAGTGTCGGGTTCTCCTATAATTCACCCCTCCACTTT
size: .; J: TRBJ1-4; V: TRBV29-1; D: .; CDR3: CSVINIDEKLFF; DNA: TGCAGCGTAATCAACATAGATGAAAAACTGTTTTTT
size: .; J: TRBJ2-7; V: TRBV20-1; D: .; CDR3: CSGLEGRTYEQYF; DNA: TGCAGTGGGCTGGAGGGAAGGACGTACGAGCAGTACTTC
size: .; J: TRBJ2-1; V: TRBV3-1; D: TRBD1; CDR3: CASTDRVDEQFF; DNA: TGTGCCAGCACGGACAGGGTTGATGAGCAGTTCTTC
size: .; J: TRBJ2-3; V: TRBV7-6; D: TRBD2; CDR3: CASSFLAVVGTDTQYF; DNA: TGTGCCAGCAGCTTTCTAGCGGTGGTGGGCACAGATACGCAGTATTTT
size: few; J: TRBJ2-7; V: TRBV4-1; D: TRBD2; CDR3: CASSQLGTNYEQYF; DNA: TGCGCCAGCAGCCAACTCGGGACTAACTACGAGCAGTACTTC
size: .; J: TRBJ1-3; V: TRBV6-1; D: .; CDR3: CASSEVPGSGNTIYF; DNA: TGTGCCAGCAGTGAAGTTCCGGGCTCTGGAAACACCATATATTTT
size: few; J: TRBJ1-1; V: TRBV10-3; D: .; CDR3: CAISESGEAEAFF; DNA: TGTGCCATCAGTGAGTCAGGGGAAGCTGAAGCTTTCTTT
size: .; J: TRBJ1-1; V: TRBV20-1; D: .; CDR3: CSARVPGLAEAFF; DNA: TGCAGTGCTAGAGTACCAGGGCTGGCTGAAGCTTTCTTT
size: .; J: TRBJ2-2; V: TRBV6-5; D: TRBD2; CDR3: CASSYSTLAANTGELFF; DNA: TGTGCCAGCAGTTACTCGACCCTAGCGGCGAACACCGGGGAGCTGTTTTTT
size: .; J: TRBJ1-2; V: TRBV7-9; D: .; CDR3: CASSLEFRGISGYTF; DNA: TGTGCCAGCAGCTTAGAGTTCAGGGGCATTAGTGGCTACACCTTC
size: .; J: TRBJ2-2; V: TRBV4-1; D: TRBD1; CDR3: CASSQRTGNTGELFF; DNA: TGCGCCAGCAGCCAGAGGACAGGCAACACCGGGGAGCTGTTTTTT
size: few; J: TRBJ2-3; V: TRBV7-9; D: .; CDR3: CASSSGRGGTDTQYF; DNA: TGTGCCAGCAGCTCCGGACGGGGAGGCACAGATACGCAGTATTTT
size: few; J: TRBJ1-2; V: TRBV28; D: TRBD1; CDR3: CASSRDSFNYGYTF; DNA: TGTGCCAGCAGCCGGGACAGCTTTAACTATGGCTACACCTTC
size: few; J: TRBJ2-7; V: TRBV6-1; D: .; CDR3: CASSEDGGYYEQYF; DNA: TGTGCCAGCAGTGAAGATGGGGGGTACTACGAGCAGTACTTC
size: .; J: TRBJ2-3; V: TRBV28; D: .; CDR3: CASSPISEGASTDTQYF; DNA: TGTGCCAGCAGTCCCATATCGGAGGGGGCCAGTACAGATACGCAGTATTTT
size: .; J: TRBJ2-7; V: TRBV5-1; D: .; CDR3: CASSPSGSSPYEQYF; DNA: TGCGCCAGCAGCCCCTCGGGGTCCTCCCCCTACGAGCAGTACTTC
size: few; J: TRBJ2-7; V: TRBV27; D: .; CDR3: CASSLIIGRESREQYF; DNA: TGTGCCAGCAGTTTAATAATAGGAAGGGAATCTCGCGAGCAGTACTTC
size: .; J: TRBJ1-1; V: TRBV7-2; D: TRBD1; CDR3: CASSRDSIRTEAFF; DNA: TGTGCCAGCAGCCGGGACAGCATAAGGACTGAAGCTTTCTTT
size: .; J: TRBJ1-2; V: TRBV6-6; D: TRBD1; CDR3: CASPMTGGDYGYTF; DNA: TGTGCCAGCCCCATGACAGGGGGCGACTATGGCTACACCTTC
size: once; J: TRBJ2-1; V: TRBV7-9; D: .; CDR3: CASSLGGMGNEQFF; DNA: TGTGCCAGCAGCTTAGGAGGGATGGGCAATGAGCAGTTCTTC
size: few; J: TRBJ2-7; V: TRBV2; D: TRBD2; CDR3: CASSRSGSSYNEQYF; DNA: TGTGCCAGCAGTAGGAGCGGGAGCTCCTACAATGAGCAGTACTTC